These 28 T cell receptor beta chains originate from one sample sequenced in a study of cytomegalovirus exposure and HLA in healthy donors. A multiplex PCR was run with 60 Vbeta primers and 13 Jbeta primers. Profiled with immunoSEQ multiplex PCR; TCRdb holds only in-frame clones, not every one. Among 87,000 or so clones listed, 75% to 85% were seen once. The source material was PBMCs. The receptors originated from a woman between 40 and 55 years old in good health and CMV-seronegative.

This chain connects TRBV7-9 to TRBJ1-4, with unresolved D. Trimming removed 6 bases from V and 2 bases from J, with 16 bases in between. The germline gives CDR1 SEHNR, CDR2 FQNEAQ (reference sequence). CDR3 length: 16 amino acids. The CDR3: CASSHISGSTNEKLFF. CDR3 DNA sequence: TGTGCCAGCAGTCATATCTCAGGCTCCACTAATGAAAAACTGTTTTTT.

This chain uses TRBV7-9 with TRBJ2-3; a possible D gene is TRBD1 (5 bases). From germline, CDR1 is SEHNR and CDR2 FQNEAQ (reference sequence). The CDR3 covers 17 residues. V lost 0 bases and J 6 bases, leaving 19 bases between the germline ends. The CDR3 region is CASSLARDILAGDTQYF. In DNA form, the CDR3 reads TGTGCCAGCAGCTTAGCGCGCGATATACTGGCAGGGGATACGCAGTATTTT. The full variable domain, completed using reference TRBV7-9 and TRBJ2-3, is DTGVSQNPRHKITKRGQNVTFRCDPISEHNRLYWYRQTLGQGPEFLTYFQNEAQLEKSRLLSDRFSAERPKGSFSTLEIQRTEQGDSAMYLCASSLARDILAGDTQYFGPGTRLTVL.

In its sample, this clone was seen a few times. This chain joins TRBV6-5 and TRBJ1-1; tentatively, D is TRBD1 (5 bases). V lost 5 bases and J 1 base, leaving 11 bases between the germline ends. Germline values: CDR1 MNHEY, CDR2 SVGAGI. The length of the CDR3 is 14 residues. The CDR3: CASSGRVRNTEAFF. The CDR3 DNA reads as TGTGCCAGCAGTGGCAGGGTACGGAACACTGAAGCTTTCTTT.

This clone was picked up one time. The chain joins TRBV5-1 to TRBJ1-2; TRBD1 agrees at 11 bases. This CDR3 has 18 residues. Germline CDR1 reads SGHRS; CDR2 reads YFSETQ. With V trimmed by 4 bases and J by 0 bases, 11 bases remained unmatched. The CDR3 region is CASSQGTGGELANYGYTF. CDR3 nucleotide sequence: TGCGCCAGCAGCCAGGGGACAGGGGGAGAGCTGGCTAACTATGGCTACACCTTC.

The chain couples TRBV27 to TRBJ2-2, with 14 bases matching TRBD2. This CDR3 spans 15 amino acids. Trimming took 3 bases from V and 6 from J; bases not matched to a gene: 0. The germline gives CDR1 MNHEY, CDR2 SMNVEV (reference sequence). The CDR3 sequence is CASSLTSGGAGELFF. The CDR3 coding sequence is TGTGCCAGCAGTTTGACTAGCGGGGGGGCCGGGGAGCTGTTTTTT.

V usage is TRBV19 and J usage is TRBJ1-1; 10 positions agree with TRBD1. The V gene end was trimmed by 5 bases and the J gene end by 5 bases; junction bases not matched to a gene: 5. There are 14 residues in the CDR3. Per the germline V gene, CDR1 is LNHDA and CDR2 is SQIVND (reference sequence). In DNA form, the CDR3 reads TGTGCCAGTAGTCGGACAGGGGGTGGTACTGAAGCTTTCTTT. Its translation is CASSRTGGGTEAFF.

The chain has TRBV4-3 and TRBJ2-2; 9 bases are shared with TRBD1. The CDR3 covers 17 residues. The J segment lost 6 bases and the V segment lost 1 base, leaving 9 bases of the junction unmatched. CDR1 and CDR2 from the germline V gene are LGHNA and YSLEER. The CDR3 sequence is CASSQGDRGAGAGELFF. The CDR3 DNA is TGCGCCAGCAGCCAAGGTGACAGGGGGGCGGGAGCCGGGGAGCTGTTTTTT.

The rearrangement uses TRBV7-8 and TRBJ1-4, with D tentatively TRBD1 (5 bases). The CDR3 totals 13 residues. Per the germline V gene, CDR1 is SGHVS and CDR2 is FQNEAQ. Deletions cut 3 bases from V and 7 bases from J, with 9 bases between. Written as DNA, the CDR3 is TGTGCCAGCAGCTTGGCAGGGCGTGAAAAACTGTTTTTT. This sequence encodes CASSLAGREKLFF.

The V and J genes are TRBV29-1 and TRBJ2-7; perhaps TRBD2 as D (6 bases). Germline V gene sequence: CDR1 SQVTM, CDR2 ANQGSEA. The V and J ends lost 4 bases and 6 bases respectively, with 16 bases between them. The CDR3 is 13 residues long. The CDR3 region is CSVVDGGGGEQYF. CDR3 nucleotide sequence: TGCAGCGTTGTTGACGGGGGTGGCGGCGAGCAGTACTTC.

This chain joins TRBV7-9 and TRBJ2-1, with 15 bases matching TRBD2. The CDR3 spans 16 residues. With V trimmed by 5 bases and J by 7 bases, 6 bases remained unmatched. Germline V lookup: CDR1 SEHNR, CDR2 FQNEAQ (reference sequence). DNA of the CDR3: TGTGCCAGCAGCCCTGGACTAGCGGGGGGGAGGAATGAGCAGTTCTTC. This sequence encodes CASSPGLAGGRNEQFF.

This clone was counted a single time. The chain couples TRBV5-1 to TRBJ1-2; 7 nucleotides match TRBD1. Germline CDR1 SGHRS, CDR2 YFSETQ. The CDR3 spans 16 residues. J was trimmed by 0 bases and V by 1 base; bases with no gene match: 6. The chain's CDR3 is CASSLSWGQTNYGYTF. CDR3 nucleotides: TGCGCCAGCAGCTTGTCTTGGGGACAGACTAACTATGGCTACACCTTC. The whole variable domain, filled in from reference TRBV5-1 and TRBJ1-2, reads KAGVTQTPRYLIKTRGQQVTLSCSPISGHRSVSWYQQTPGQGLQFLFEYFSETQRNKGNFPGRFSGRQFSNSRSEMNVSTLELGDSALYLCASSLSWGQTNYGYTFGSGTRLTVV.

This clone was counted only a few times. The chain is built from TRBV5-1 and TRBJ2-3; 8 bases are a match to TRBD1. CDR1 and CDR2 from the germline V gene are SGHRS and YFSETQ. V was clipped by 3 bases and J by 1 base; unmatched bases: 13. The CDR3 runs 18 residues. CDR3 sequence (DNA): TGCGCCAGCAGCTCAACCAGACAGGGGCGCGTGGGCACAGATACGCAGTATTTT. It specifies CASSSTRQGRVGTDTQYF.

The V and J genes are TRBV2 and TRBJ1-1; no reliable D call. Germline assignment: CDR1 SNHLY and CDR2 FYNNEI. The CDR3 extends over 13 amino acids. Trimming pared 7 bases from V and 2 bases from J, leaving 11 bases between. The CDR3 DNA sequence: TGTGCCAGCACAGGCTTCGGTAACACTGAAGCTTTCTTT. Protein product: CASTGFGNTEAFF.

The chain employs TRBV6-5 and TRBJ2-1; no reliable D call. V lost 5 bases and J lost 8, with 7 bases in between. In germline, CDR1 is MNHEY, CDR2 SVGAGI. The CDR3 covers 11 residues. The DNA of the CDR3 is TGTGCCAGCAGTGGTAACTATGAGCAGTTCTTC. Translation gives CASSGNYEQFF.

The chain carries TRBV5-1 and TRBJ1-1, with D hard to call. This CDR3 comprises 17 residues. CDR1 and CDR2 from the germline V gene are SGHRS and YFSETQ. V was cut by 4 bases and J by 0 bases, with 19 bases left in between. CDR3 region: CASSLEPFGSMNTEAFF. The CDR3 nucleotides are TGCGCCAGCAGCCTAGAACCCTTTGGGAGCATGAACACTGAAGCTTTCTTT.

For the CDR3, the DNA is TGTGCCAGTGCCTGGGGGGGCCTCACAGATACGCAGTATTTT. It encodes CASAWGGLTDTQYF. This chain links TRBV19 with TRBJ2-3; possible D gene TRBD2, 7 bases. V was pared by 8 bases and J by 2 bases, with 14 bases between. The CDR3 is made up of 14 amino acids. In germline, CDR1 is LNHDA, CDR2 SQIVND (reference sequence).

This clone was recorded only once. V gene TRBV27 combines with J gene TRBJ2-7; 10 positions agree with TRBD2. With V trimmed by 2 bases and J by 3 bases, 4 bases remained unmatched. The germline gives CDR1 MNHEY, CDR2 SMNVEV (reference sequence). The CDR3 extends over 15 amino acids. This CDR3 reads CASSLSPSGGYEQYF. CDR3 sequence (DNA): TGTGCCAGCAGTTTAAGCCCTAGCGGGGGCTACGAGCAGTACTTC.

This chain connects TRBV11-1 to TRBJ1-1, with TRBD1 as a possible D gene (6 bases). The CDR3 contains 14 residues. The germline V gene encodes CDR1 SGHAT and CDR2 FQDESV (reference sequence). V was cut by 10 bases and J by 4 bases, with 19 bases left in between. CDR3: CATSRDIVSTEAFF. CDR3 nucleotide sequence: TGTGCCACGAGCCGGGACATCGTTAGCACTGAAGCTTTCTTT.

A few counts support this clone. One end of the junction varies from germline; a read error may be responsible. The gene calls are TRBV9 and TRBJ1-1; 9 positions agree with TRBD1. CDR3 length: 15 residues. Germline V gives CDR1 SGDLS, CDR2 YYNGEE. For the CDR3, the DNA is TGTGCCAGCAGTCCCCCGGGGACAGGGCCCGAAGAAGCTTCCTTT. It specifies CASSPPGTGPEEASF. Drawing the rest from reference TRBV9 and TRBJ1-1, the complete variable domain is DSGVTQTPKHLITATGQRVTLRCSPRSGDLSVYWYQQSLDQGLQFLIQYYNGEERAKGNILERFSAQQFPDLHSELNLSSLELGDSALYFCASSPPGTGPEEASFGQGTRLTVV.

Details on this clone: One end of the junction does not line up with germline, which may come from a read error. The chain couples TRBV5-4 to TRBJ2-3, with 8 bases matching TRBD2. Germline V gene sequence: CDR1 SGHNT, CDR2 YYREEE (reference sequence). CDR3 length: 17 amino acids. The CDR3 DNA is TGTGCCAGCAGCCTCCTCGTGGCGGGGGGAGTAACAGATGCGCAGTATTTT. Encoded protein: CASSLLVAGGVTDAQYF. Drawing the rest from reference TRBV5-4 and TRBJ2-3, the complete variable domain is ETGVTQSPTHLIKTRGQQVTLRCSSQSGHNTVSWYQQALGQGPQFIFQYYREEENGRGNFPPRFSGLQFPNYSSELNVNALELDDSALYLCASSLLVAGGVTDAQYFGPGTRLTVL.

The V gene is TRBV6-5, the J gene TRBJ1-5; no reliable D call. The length of the CDR3 is 14 residues. The germline V and J ends were trimmed by 0 bases and 2 bases, with 5 bases remaining between them. The germline CDR1 and CDR2 sequences are MNHEY and SVGAGI. In DNA, the CDR3 is TGTGCCAGCAGTTACTCGAGGGGCAATCAGCCCCAGCATTTT. Amino acids: CASSYSRGNQPQHF.

The chain links TRBV15 to TRBJ2-1, with TRBD2 matching over 7 bases. The V gene end was trimmed by 0 bases and the J gene end by 3 bases; junction bases not matched to a gene: 8. There are 17 residues in the CDR3. Germline CDR1 is LNHNV and CDR2 is YYDKDF (reference sequence). The CDR3 sequence is CATSRELRTSFYNEQFF. The CDR3 bases are TGTGCCACCAGCAGAGAGCTCCGGACTAGTTTCTACAATGAGCAGTTCTTC.

V gene TRBV9 combines with J gene TRBJ1-2; D not resolved. V was cut by 4 bases and J by 2 bases, with 9 bases left in between. This CDR3 spans 13 amino acids. The germline V gene encodes CDR1 SGDLS and CDR2 YYNGEE. The CDR3: CASSPRANYGYTF. The CDR3 region has the DNA TGTGCCAGCAGCCCCCGAGCCAACTATGGCTACACCTTC.

The V gene is TRBV9, the J gene TRBJ2-1; 7 bases match TRBD1. V lost 0 bases to trimming and J lost 8 bases; unmatched junction nucleotides: 8. The CDR3 sequence is 15 residues long. The germline gives CDR1 SGDLS, CDR2 YYNGEE. The DNA for the CDR3 is TGTGCCAGCAGCGTAGCCCTAGGGGGCCAGGATGAGCAGTTCTTC. Its protein product is CASSVALGGQDEQFF.

In its sample, this clone was seen a few times. The chain employs TRBV5-1 and TRBJ2-3; 9 positions agree with TRBD2. This CDR3 contains 17 residues. Germline loops: CDR1 SGHRS, CDR2 YFSETQ. The junction had 12 bases not matched to a gene; V was cut back by 3 bases and J by 4 bases. The CDR3 region is CASSWEPERGVSDTQYF. CDR3 DNA: TGCGCCAGCAGCTGGGAACCTGAGCGGGGGGTTTCAGATACGCAGTATTTT.

This rearrangement joins TRBV10-3 to TRBJ1-6; TRBD1 aligns across 9 bases. Germline values: CDR1 ENHRY, CDR2 SYGVKD. V shed 4 bases, J shed 5 bases, and the junction held 0 bases outside the gene matches. The CDR3 extends over 14 amino acids. This CDR3 reads CAISGTGDNSPLHF. CDR3 DNA: TGTGCCATCAGTGGGACAGGGGATAATTCACCCCTCCACTTT.

The V and J genes are TRBV6-6 and TRBJ2-1, with D possibly TRBD2 on 6 matching bases. The V end lost 1 base, the J end lost 6 bases, and 16 bases lay between the germline ends. The germline gives CDR1 MNHNY, CDR2 SVGAGI (reference sequence). CDR3 length: 16 amino acids. CDR3 nucleotides: TGTGCCAGCAGTTACTGGGGGACGGAGGGCTCCAATGAGCAGTTCTTC. This translates into CASSYWGTEGSNEQFF.

The rearrangement links TRBV10-3 to TRBJ1-1, with D possibly being TRBD1 (5 bases). The CDR3 length is 16 residues. Per germline, CDR1 ENHRY and CDR2 SYGVKD. V shed 2 bases and J shed 1 base, with 14 bases lying between them. CDR3 DNA: TGTGCCATCAGTGAGCCCGGGGGACGGAGGAACACTGAAGCTTTCTTT. Amino acid sequence: CAISEPGGRRNTEAFF.